A selection of T cell receptor beta chains follows, all from one sample in a study of shared T cell receptors in the human thymus. Sequencing was performed with immunoSEQ multiplex PCR; in TCRdb, only in-frame clones are kept and a portion is missing. Counted here are about 380,000 clones, 85% to 95% occurring once; the ten biggest clones make up approximately 0.02%. Sequencing was done on a sample of thymocytes. These receptor sequences come from a human donor. The CDR3 runs from the conserved cysteine through the conserved F or W. The order of the fields is V gene, clone size, D gene, J gene, CDR3 protein, CDR3 DNA. D genes are given only for firm matches. For some rows the clone size is stated as once, few or many, or as a class when expanded; others skip it.

V gene: TRBV6-6
clone size: NA
D gene: NA
J gene: TRBJ2-3
CDR3 protein: CAIQSGSSTDTQYF
CDR3 DNA: TGTGCCATCCAAAGCGGCTCTAGCACAGATACGCAGTATTTT

V gene: TRBV9
clone size: NA
D gene: TRBD2
J gene: TRBJ2-1
CDR3 protein: CASSDKLAAGYNEQFF
CDR3 DNA: TGTGCCAGCAGCGATAAACTAGCGGCAGGCTACAATGAGCAGTTCTTC

V gene: TRBV29-1
clone size: few
D gene: NA
J gene: TRBJ1-1
CDR3 protein: CSVEVSGTEAFF
CDR3 DNA: TGCAGCGTTGAAGTGTCGGGGACTGAAGCTTTCTTT

V gene: TRBV7-9
clone size: NA
D gene: NA
J gene: TRBJ1-2
CDR3 protein: CASSLEPTSRPAIGYGYTF
CDR3 DNA: TGTGCCAGCAGCTTAGAACCGACCTCCCGGCCCGCCATAGGCTATGGCTACACCTTC

V gene: TRBV6-5
clone size: once
D gene: TRBD2
J gene: TRBJ2-5
CDR3 protein: CASSYLGGSQETQYF
CDR3 DNA: TGTGCCAGCAGTTATCTCGGGGGGAGCCAAGAGACCCAGTACTTC

V gene: TRBV28
clone size: few
D gene: TRBD2
J gene: TRBJ2-1
CDR3 protein: CASSSTPGLAGSEQFF
CDR3 DNA: TGTGCCAGCAGTTCGACCCCGGGACTAGCGGGCAGCGAGCAGTTCTTC

V gene: TRBV5-1
clone size: NA
D gene: NA
J gene: TRBJ2-1
CDR3 protein: CASSSLVDEQFF
CDR3 DNA: TGCGCCAGCAGCTCCTTGGTCGATGAGCAGTTCTTC

V gene: TRBV5-4
clone size: NA
D gene: TRBD2
J gene: TRBJ2-7
CDR3 protein: CASSLTPSGRALYEQYF
CDR3 DNA: TGTGCCAGCAGCTTGACCCCTAGCGGGAGGGCCCTCTACGAGCAGTACTTC

V gene: TRBV27
clone size: once
D gene: TRBD1
J gene: TRBJ2-7
CDR3 protein: CASSLATGSTYEQYF
CDR3 DNA: TGTGCCAGCAGTTTGGCGACAGGGAGTACGTACGAGCAGTACTTC

V gene: TRBV27
clone size: NA
D gene: NA
J gene: TRBJ2-7
CDR3 protein: CASSSRGGEQYF
CDR3 DNA: TGTGCCAGCAGTTCTCGAGGAGGGGAGCAGTACTTC

V gene: TRBV7-2
clone size: NA
D gene: TRBD1
J gene: TRBJ1-5
CDR3 protein: CASSLGDRDGQPQHF
CDR3 DNA: TGTGCCAGCAGCTTAGGTGACAGGGACGGGCAGCCCCAGCATTTT

V gene: TRBV29-1
clone size: NA
D gene: NA
J gene: TRBJ2-7
CDR3 protein: CSVAGRPYEQYF
CDR3 DNA: TGCAGCGTTGCCGGCAGACCCTACGAGCAGTACTTC

V gene: TRBV4-1
clone size: NA
D gene: NA
J gene: TRBJ2-7
CDR3 protein: CASSQDDGKRYVYEQYF
CDR3 DNA: TGCGCCAGCAGCCAAGATGACGGGAAGCGATACGTCTACGAGCAGTACTTC

V gene: TRBV28
clone size: NA
D gene: NA
J gene: TRBJ1-2
CDR3 protein: CASSFLGAANYGYTF
CDR3 DNA: TGTGCCAGCAGTTTCCTGGGGGCCGCAAACTATGGCTACACCTTC

V gene: TRBV27
clone size: NA
D gene: NA
J gene: TRBJ2-2
CDR3 protein: CASSGTGDPGELFF
CDR3 DNA: TGTGCCAGCAGTGGGACGGGAGACCCCGGGGAGCTGTTTTTT

V gene: TRBV27
clone size: NA
D gene: TRBD2
J gene: TRBJ2-1
CDR3 protein: CASSRAGGPNEQFF
CDR3 DNA: TGTGCCAGCAGTCGCGCGGGAGGGCCGAATGAGCAGTTCTTC

V gene: TRBV10-3
clone size: NA
D gene: NA
J gene: TRBJ2-7
CDR3 protein: CAISESVAYEQYF
CDR3 DNA: TGTGCCATCAGTGAGTCGGTTGCCTACGAGCAGTACTTC

V gene: TRBV5-1
clone size: NA
D gene: TRBD2
J gene: TRBJ2-3
CDR3 protein: CASSLDCFGLARTDTQYF
CDR3 DNA: TGCGCCAGCAGCTTGGATTGCTTCGGACTAGCCCGCACAGATACGCAGTATTTT

V gene: TRBV7-9
clone size: NA
D gene: TRBD1
J gene: TRBJ1-6
CDR3 protein: CASSRPGTGFSSPLHF
CDR3 DNA: TGTGCCAGCAGCCGTCCCGGGACAGGGTTTAGCTCACCCCTCCACTTT

V gene: TRBV18
clone size: NA
D gene: TRBD2
J gene: TRBJ2-7
CDR3 protein: CASSHGTSGTSNGFYEQYF
CDR3 DNA: TGTGCCAGCTCACACGGGACTAGCGGAACATCGAACGGTTTCTACGAGCAGTACTTC

V gene: TRBV12-5
clone size: NA
D gene: TRBD2
J gene: TRBJ2-2
CDR3 protein: CASGLVYRLAGDWWTGELFF
CDR3 DNA: TGTGCTAGTGGTTTGGTGTACCGACTAGCGGGAGATTGGTGGACCGGGGAGCTGTTTTTT

V gene: TRBV27
clone size: NA
D gene: TRBD1
J gene: TRBJ2-2
CDR3 protein: CASSRDSYTGELFF
CDR3 DNA: TGTGCCAGCAGCCGGGACAGCTATACCGGGGAGCTGTTTTTT

V gene: TRBV5-1
clone size: NA
D gene: NA
J gene: TRBJ2-2
CDR3 protein: CASSLIQDTGELFF
CDR3 DNA: TGCGCCAGCAGCTTAATACAGGACACCGGGGAGCTGTTTTTT

V gene: TRBV6-6
clone size: once
D gene: NA
J gene: TRBJ2-2
CDR3 protein: CATLLTGHTNTGELFF
CDR3 DNA: TGTGCCACCCTCCTTACAGGGCACACTAACACCGGGGAGCTGTTTTTT

V gene: TRBV7-2
clone size: NA
D gene: TRBD1
J gene: TRBJ1-5
CDR3 protein: CASSAGTGSNQPQHF
CDR3 DNA: TGTGCCAGCAGCGCCGGGACAGGGTCCAATCAGCCCCAGCATTTT

V gene: TRBV5-1
clone size: NA
D gene: TRBD1
J gene: TRBJ2-3
CDR3 protein: CASSLRDRANSGTPDTQYF
CDR3 DNA: TGCGCCAGCAGCTTGCGCGACAGGGCAAATTCCGGGACCCCCGATACGCAGTATTTT

V gene: TRBV7-7
clone size: NA
D gene: NA
J gene: TRBJ2-1
CDR3 protein: CASSSRPGSRAPNEQFF
CDR3 DNA: TGTGCCAGCAGCTCCCGACCGGGCTCAAGGGCCCCCAATGAGCAGTTCTTC

V gene: TRBV4-3
clone size: NA
D gene: NA
J gene: TRBJ1-2
CDR3 protein: CASSQVPGGGRYTF
CDR3 DNA: TGCGCCAGCAGCCAAGTACCCGGGGGCGGCCGCTACACCTTC

V gene: TRBV7-9
clone size: NA
D gene: NA
J gene: TRBJ2-3
CDR3 protein: CASSPNVGPDTQYF
CDR3 DNA: TGTGCCAGCAGCCCCAATGTAGGCCCAGATACGCAGTATTTT

V gene: TRBV7-2
clone size: NA
D gene: NA
J gene: TRBJ2-5
CDR3 protein: CASSLGELEETQYF
CDR3 DNA: TGTGCCAGCAGCTTAGGGGAGCTGGAAGAGACCCAGTACTTC

V gene: TRBV15
clone size: NA
D gene: NA
J gene: TRBJ2-5
CDR3 protein: CATSRTGIQETQYF
CDR3 DNA: TGTGCCACCAGTAGAACAGGGATACAAGAGACCCAGTACTTC

V gene: TRBV20-1
clone size: NA
D gene: NA
J gene: TRBJ1-1
CDR3 protein: CSARNWGAFF
CDR3 DNA: TGCAGTGCTAGAAATTGGGGAGCTTTCTTT

V gene: TRBV28
clone size: few
D gene: NA
J gene: TRBJ2-7
CDR3 protein: CASSTARATYEQYF
CDR3 DNA: TGTGCCAGCAGTACGGCGAGGGCCACCTACGAGCAGTACTTC

V gene: TRBV12-5
clone size: NA
D gene: TRBD1
J gene: TRBJ1-5
CDR3 protein: CATSPDRVDQPQHF
CDR3 DNA: TGTGCTACCTCGCCGGACAGGGTGGACCAGCCCCAGCATTTT

V gene: TRBV5-5
clone size: NA
D gene: TRBD1
J gene: TRBJ2-7
CDR3 protein: CASSLGDRGLYEQYF
CDR3 DNA: TGTGCCAGCAGCTTGGGGGACAGGGGGTTGTACGAGCAGTACTTC

V gene: TRBV28
clone size: NA
D gene: TRBD1
J gene: TRBJ2-1
CDR3 protein: CASGRDRGLGRSYNEQFF
CDR3 DNA: TGTGCCAGCGGCCGGGACAGGGGCTTGGGGCGCTCCTACAATGAGCAGTTCTTC

V gene: TRBV2
clone size: NA
D gene: TRBD1
J gene: TRBJ2-7
CDR3 protein: CASRLVKDRARSEQYF
CDR3 DNA: TGTGCCAGCAGGCTCGTAAAGGACAGGGCAAGGAGTGAGCAGTACTTC

V gene: TRBV6-1
clone size: NA
D gene: NA
J gene: TRBJ1-2
CDR3 protein: CASSEERESYGYTF
CDR3 DNA: TGTGCCAGCAGTGAAGAGAGGGAATCCTATGGCTACACCTTC

V gene: TRBV19
clone size: NA
D gene: NA
J gene: TRBJ1-3
CDR3 protein: CASSIGDYSGNTIYF
CDR3 DNA: TGTGCCAGTAGTATTGGCGATTACTCTGGAAACACCATATATTTT

V gene: TRBV5-1
clone size: NA
D gene: NA
J gene: TRBJ1-1
CDR3 protein: CASSYSQARGTEAFF
CDR3 DNA: TGCGCCAGCAGCTACTCACAGGCGAGGGGCACTGAAGCTTTCTTT

V gene: TRBV28
clone size: NA
D gene: NA
J gene: TRBJ1-5
CDR3 protein: CASSPLERNQPQHF
CDR3 DNA: TGTGCCAGCAGTCCCCTGGAGAGAAATCAGCCCCAGCATTTT

V gene: TRBV7-2
clone size: NA
D gene: NA
J gene: TRBJ1-2
CDR3 protein: CASSHPLRQEVHGYTF
CDR3 DNA: TGTGCCAGCAGCCACCCCCTCCGACAGGAAGTACATGGCTACACCTTC

V gene: TRBV20-1
clone size: NA
D gene: NA
J gene: TRBJ1-1
CDR3 protein: CSARADDEAFF
CDR3 DNA: TGCAGTGCTAGAGCGGACGATGAAGCTTTCTTT

V gene: TRBV5-4
clone size: NA
D gene: TRBD1
J gene: TRBJ1-1
CDR3 protein: CASSSGQALVGAFF
CDR3 DNA: TGTGCCAGCAGCTCGGGACAGGCTCTGGTGGGAGCTTTCTTT